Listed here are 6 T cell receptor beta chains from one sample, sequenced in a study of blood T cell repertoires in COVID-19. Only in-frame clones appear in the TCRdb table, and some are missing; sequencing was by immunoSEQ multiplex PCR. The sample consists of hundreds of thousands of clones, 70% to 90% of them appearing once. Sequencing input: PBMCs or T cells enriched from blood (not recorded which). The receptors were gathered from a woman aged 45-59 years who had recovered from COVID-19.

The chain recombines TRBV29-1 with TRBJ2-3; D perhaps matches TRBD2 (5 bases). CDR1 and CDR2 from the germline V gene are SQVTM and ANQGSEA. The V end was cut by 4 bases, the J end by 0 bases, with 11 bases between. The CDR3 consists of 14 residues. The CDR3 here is CSVVSGLSTDTQYF. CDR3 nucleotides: TGCAGCGTTGTAAGCGGTCTGAGCACAGATACGCAGTATTTT.

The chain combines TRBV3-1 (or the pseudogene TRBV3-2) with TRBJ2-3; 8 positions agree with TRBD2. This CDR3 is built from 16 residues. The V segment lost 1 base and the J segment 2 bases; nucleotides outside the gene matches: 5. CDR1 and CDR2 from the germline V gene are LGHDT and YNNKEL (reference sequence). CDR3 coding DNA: TGTGCCAGCAGCCAAGGTACTAGCGGCCTCACAGATACGCAGTATTTT. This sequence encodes CASSQGTSGLTDTQYF.

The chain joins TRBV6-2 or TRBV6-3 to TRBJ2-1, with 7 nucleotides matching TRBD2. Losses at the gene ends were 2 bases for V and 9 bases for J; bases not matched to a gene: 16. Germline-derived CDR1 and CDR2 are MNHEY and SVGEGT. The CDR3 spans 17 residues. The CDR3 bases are TGTGCCAGCAGTTACACGAGAGAGGCTAGCGGCGGGGTTGAGCAGTTCTTC. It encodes CASSYTREASGGVEQFF.

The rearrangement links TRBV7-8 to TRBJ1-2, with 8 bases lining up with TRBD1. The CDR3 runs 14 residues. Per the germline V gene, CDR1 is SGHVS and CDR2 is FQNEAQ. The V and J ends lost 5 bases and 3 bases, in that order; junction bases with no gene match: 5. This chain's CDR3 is CASSPDRGDYGYTF. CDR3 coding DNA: TGTGCCAGCAGCCCTGACAGGGGAGACTATGGCTACACCTTC. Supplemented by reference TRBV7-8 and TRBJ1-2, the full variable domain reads GAGVSQSPRYKVAKRGQDVALRCDPISGHVSLFWYQQALGQGPEFLTYFQNEAQLDKSGLPSDRFFAERPEGSVSTLKIQRTQQEDSAVYLCASSPDRGDYGYTFGSGTRLTVV.

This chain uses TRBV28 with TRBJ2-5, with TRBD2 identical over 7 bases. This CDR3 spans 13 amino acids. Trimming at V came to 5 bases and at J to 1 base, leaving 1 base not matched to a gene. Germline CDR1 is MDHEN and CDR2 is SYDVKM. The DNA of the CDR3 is TGTGCCAGCAGTCTAGCGGCCCAAGAGACCCAGTACTTC. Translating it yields CASSLAAQETQYF.

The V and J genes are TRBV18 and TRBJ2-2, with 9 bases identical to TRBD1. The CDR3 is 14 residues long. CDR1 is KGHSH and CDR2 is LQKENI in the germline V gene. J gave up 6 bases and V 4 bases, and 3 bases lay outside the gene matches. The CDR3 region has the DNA TGTGCCAGCTCACAGGACAGGGGCGCCGGGGAGCTGTTTTTT. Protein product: CASSQDRGAGELFF.